The 16 T cell receptor beta chains below were found in one sample sequenced in a study of blood T cells in healthy people across ages. For the second PCR, which ran for roughly 6 to 11 cycles, a sample-barcoded 5' primer and a J-beta primer mix were used. TCRdb re-called the 5' RACE reads with MiXCR, one entry per CDR3 protein. The table lists around 280,000 distinct CDR3 sequences, less than 30% of them singletons. The material sequenced was blood. These receptors came from a woman aged 70 to 79 in good health.

Here the CDR3 reads CASSLEGGPRQPQHF. CDR3 sequence (DNA): TGTGCCAGCAGCTTAGAGGGGGGACCGCGTCAGCCCCAGCATTTT. The chain joins TRBV7-8 to TRBJ1-5; D possibly corresponds to TRBD1 (6 bases). CDR3 size: 15 residues. V was pared by 1 base and J by 6 bases, with 13 bases between. Germline V gene sequence: CDR1 SGHVS, CDR2 FQNEAQ. Full variable domain (rest looked up from reference TRBV7-8 and TRBJ1-5): GAGVSQSPRYKVAKRGQDVALRCDPISGHVSLFWYQQALGQGPEFLTYFQNEAQLDKSGLPSDRFFAERPEGSVSTLKIQRTQQEDSAVYLCASSLEGGPRQPQHFGDGTRLSIL.

The chain is built from TRBV5-4 and TRBJ1-4; 10 positions match TRBD1. CDR1 and CDR2 from the germline V gene are SGHNT and YYREEE (reference sequence). This CDR3 region has 17 residues. The J segment lost 3 bases and the V segment lost 0 bases, leaving 5 bases of the junction unmatched. Written as DNA, the CDR3 is TGTGCCAGCAGCTTGGGGACAGGGGGAAATTCTAATGAAAAACTGTTTTTT. Its protein is CASSLGTGGNSNEKLFF.

The chain combines TRBV12-3 or TRBV12-4 with TRBJ2-7, with a possible D match to TRBD2 (6 bases). V was clipped by 10 bases and J by 4 bases, with 11 bases between them. This CDR3 is built from 11 residues. CDR3 DNA sequence: TGTGCCACCGGGCGGGGTTACGAGCAGTACTTC. This gives the protein CATGRGYEQYF.

This clonotype has more than one count but fewer than ten. V is TRBV20-1 and J is TRBJ1-2; 11 bases align to TRBD1. The CDR3 length is 15 residues. V lost 6 bases, J lost 4 bases, and 10 bases stayed unmatched. Germline loops: CDR1 DFQATT, CDR2 SNEGSKA (reference sequence). The CDR3 here is CSAPSGTGGPYGYTF. The DNA of the CDR3 is TGCAGTGCCCCCTCCGGGACAGGGGGGCCCTATGGCTACACCTTC.

This clonotype occurred a few times. V is TRBV2 and J is TRBJ1-5; weak D call: TRBD1 (5 bases). Trimming removed 5 bases at V and 5 bases at J, with 10 bases between. CDR1 is SNHLY, CDR2 FYNNEI, per germline. The CDR3 is made up of 13 amino acids. CDR3 bases: TGTGCCAGCAGTAAACAGGTGGATCAGCCCCAGCATTTT. This sequence encodes CASSKQVDQPQHF.

This chain uses TRBV7-9 with TRBJ2-7, with D uncertain. V shed 3 bases and J shed 9 bases, with 12 bases lying between them. The CDR3 covers 12 residues. The germline gives CDR1 SEHNR, CDR2 FQNEAQ (reference sequence). In nucleotides, the CDR3 is TGTGCCAGCAGCTTGACCCTTACGGTGCAGTACTTC. This sequence encodes CASSLTLTVQYF.

V is TRBV7-2 and J is TRBJ2-7; the D is unclear. The CDR3 consists of 12 residues. Per the germline V gene, CDR1 is SGHTA and CDR2 is FQGNSA. Trimming shortened V by 5 bases and J by 7 bases, and 12 bases separated the two germline ends. The CDR3 DNA follows: TGTGCCAGCAGCCCTAGACTCTGGGAGCAGTACTTC. Amino acids: CASSPRLWEQYF. Full variable domain (outside the CDR3, taken from reference TRBV7-2 and TRBJ2-7): GAGVSQSPSNKVTEKGKDVELRCDPISGHTALYWYRQSLGQGLEFLIYFQGNSAPDKSGLPSDRFSAERTGGSVSTLTIQRTQQEDSAVYLCASSPRLWEQYFGPGTRLTVT.

The chain combines TRBV20-1 with TRBJ1-3; unclear D gene. Germline CDR1 reads DFQATT; CDR2 reads SNEGSKA (reference sequence). Trimming removed 0 bases from V and 1 base from J, with 10 bases in between. This CDR3 has 15 residues. Written as DNA, the CDR3 is TGCAGTGCTAGAGATCTGGTGGGTTCTGGAAACACCATATATTTT. Translated, it gives CSARDLVGSGNTIYF.

This clonotype was observed many times. The chain couples TRBV4-1 to TRBJ2-2; TRBD1 agrees at 9 bases. The CDR3 length is 16 residues. J was trimmed by 4 bases and V by 1 base; bases with no gene match: 4. CDR1 MGHRA and CDR2 YSYEKL come from the germline V gene. CDR3 nucleotide sequence: TGCGCCAGCAGCCAAGTACCGGGACAGGGCACCGGGGAGCTGTTTTTT. Its protein product is CASSQVPGQGTGELFF.

The chain recombines TRBV10-3 with TRBJ2-7; D perhaps matches TRBD1 (7 bases). Trimming cost V 11 bases and J 3 bases, with 14 bases left between them. The CDR3 covers 12 residues. The germline gives CDR1 ENHRY, CDR2 SYGVKD. The chain's CDR3 is CAAGGSGYEQYF. As DNA, the CDR3 is TGTGCCGCAGGGGGGAGCGGCTACGAGCAGTACTTC.

The chain joins TRBV28 to TRBJ2-7; a possible D gene is TRBD1 (6 bases). The germline V and J ends were trimmed by 9 bases and 2 bases, with 14 bases remaining between them. Germline assignment: CDR1 MDHEN and CDR2 SYDVKM. The CDR3 totals 13 residues. The CDR3 region has the DNA TGTGCCAGTACCGGGACATTCCCCTACGAGCAGTACTTC. The encoded protein is CASTGTFPYEQYF.

This clonotype occurred many times. This chain uses TRBV7-3 with TRBJ1-2; D unclear. The germline V gene encodes CDR1 SGHTA and CDR2 FQGTGA. V was clipped by 7 bases and J by 5 bases, with 17 bases between them. The CDR3 contains 14 residues. The CDR3 protein is CASTIISPPYGYTF. The CDR3 coding sequence is TGTGCCAGCACCATAATTTCTCCCCCATATGGCTACACCTTC.

The V call is TRBV3-1, the J call TRBJ2-4; no definite D call. V was shortened by 3 bases and J by 6 bases, with 6 bases between the two germline ends. CDR3 size: 12 residues. Per the germline V gene, CDR1 is LGHDT and CDR2 is YNNKEL (reference sequence). CDR3 loop: CASSHTRNIQYF. DNA for the CDR3: TGTGCCAGCAGCCATACAAGAAACATTCAGTACTTC.

This clonotype was observed a handful of times. The chain carries TRBV7-2 and TRBJ2-5; D may be TRBD2 (6 bases). The germline V gene has CDR1 SGHTA and CDR2 FQGNSA. This CDR3 region has 13 residues. V lost 4 bases and J lost 4, with 10 bases in between. The CDR3 DNA reads TGTGCCAGCAGCTCAGGAGGGGTAGAGACCCAGTACTTC. It translates to CASSSGGVETQYF. Full variable domain (rest looked up from reference TRBV7-2 and TRBJ2-5): GAGVSQSPSNKVTEKGKDVELRCDPISGHTALYWYRQSLGQGLEFLIYFQGNSAPDKSGLPSDRFSAERTGGSVSTLTIQRTQQEDSAVYLCASSSGGVETQYFGPGTRLLVL.

This clonotype turned up a few times. In DNA, the CDR3 is TGCGCCAGCAGTGGGGACAGGAGCTACAATGAGCAGTTCTTC. Translating it yields CASSGDRSYNEQFF. The chain has TRBV5-1 and TRBJ2-1; 8 positions agree with TRBD1. Germline V gene data show CDR1 as SGHRS and CDR2 as YFSETQ. CDR3 length: 14 residues. The trim removed 5 bases at V and 3 bases at J, leaving 4 bases unmatched.

V and J are TRBV20-1 and TRBJ1-4; tentative D call: TRBD1 (5 bases). This CDR3 comprises 13 residues. Deletions cut 7 bases from V and 10 bases from J, with 19 bases between. Per germline, CDR1 DFQATT and CDR2 SNEGSKA (reference sequence). The CDR3 DNA reads TGCAGTGGCGCACAGGACGGGGGGGGAAAACTGTTTTTT. It translates to CSGAQDGGGKLFF.